This TCR beta chain was observed in a study of persistence of HIV-infected CD4 T cells. The libraries were made with immunoSEQ version 4 in survey mode. Assay: immunoSEQ multiplex PCR; the TCRdb copy retains only in-frame clones and omits some. The top ten clones hold 40% of a sample with under 7,000 clones, around 60% of them seen once. CDR3 length equals 17 residues. Germline CDR1 reads LNHNV; CDR2 reads YYDKDF (reference sequence). Trimming at V came to 1 base and at J to 0 bases, leaving 0 bases not matched to a gene. Cells were stimulated with CMV-infected fibroblast lysates at about 9.4 ug/mL. Sorting selected CD4+ T cells upregulating both CD40 ligand and CD69. In the case of this clone: The antigen remains unidentified.

The sample here was CD4+ T cells sorted from PBMCs after approximately 19-hour stimulation, taken from a patient who received antiretroviral therapy. The chain links TRBV15 to TRBJ1-6, with TRBD1 matching 10 bases. This sequence originates from an adult man with HIV who was CMV-seropositive. CDR3 amino acids: CATSRGTGGSYNSPLHF. Here the CDR3 DNA reads TGTGCCACCAGCAGAGGGACAGGGGGCTCCTATAATTCACCCCTCCACTTT.